A selection of T cell receptor beta chains follows, all from one sample in a study of low-dose radiotherapy and immunotherapy resistance in tumors. TCRdb recomputed calls from the reads with MiXCR, one row per CDR3 protein. The sample has some 94,000 distinct CDR3 sequences; roughly 19% are singletons. The material sequenced was PBMCs, taken after low-dose radiotherapy plus immunotherapy. Source of these receptors: a female donor with ovarian cancer. CDR3s include the opening cysteine and the closing phenylalanine or tryptophan. Fields, in order: clone size, D gene, J gene, V gene, CDR3 DNA, CDR3 protein. D genes are given only for firm matches. A clone size is listed for some rows: how often the clone was seen (once, few, many), or a class if it is expanded.

.,.,TRBJ2-5,TRBV10-2,TGCGCCAGCCACGGACAACAAGAGACCCAGTACTTC,CASHGQQETQYF
many,TRBD2,TRBJ2-3,TRBV7-8,TGTGCCAGCAGCCTCCCCTCGCGGGGGAGCACAGATACGCAGTATTTT,CASSLPSRGSTDTQYF
many,.,TRBJ1-3,TRBV19,TGTGCCAGTAGCCCCCAGGGAGGGACTGGAAACACCATATATTTT,CASSPQGGTGNTIYF
.,TRBD2,TRBJ2-3,TRBV7-2,TGTGCCAGCAGCTTAACTAGCGGGGGGACAAGCACAGATACGCAGTATTTT,CASSLTSGGTSTDTQYF
many,.,TRBJ2-3,TRBV20-1,TGCAGTGCTAGGGGGGTCGTGGGTCGGACAGATACGCAGTATTTT,CSARGVVGRTDTQYF
many,TRBD1,TRBJ2-1,TRBV4-3,TGCGCCAGCAGTCTCAGGGCACAGGGGTCAGGTGAGCAGTTCTTC,CASSLRAQGSGEQFF
many,.,TRBJ2-2,TRBV28,TGTGCCAGCAGCCAGGACAGCGCGAACACCGGGGAGCTGTTTTTT,CASSQDSANTGELFF
many,.,TRBJ2-3,TRBV12-3/TRBV12-4,TGTGCCAGCAGTCCCCTGAAGCCGCGCACAGATACGCAGTATTTT,CASSPLKPRTDTQYF
many,.,TRBJ1-6,TRBV12-3/TRBV12-4,TGTGCCAGCAGTTCTAGGACCCCATTAGAGAATAATTCACCCCTCCACTTT,CASSSRTPLENNSPLHF
many,TRBD2,TRBJ2-7,TRBV29-1,TGCAGCGTTGAAAGGCTAGCGGGATCCTACGAGCAGTACTTC,CSVERLAGSYEQYF
.,.,TRBJ2-1,TRBV6-2/TRBV6-3,TGTGCCAGCAGTCCGATGTTCCGTGAGCAGTTCTTC,CASSPMFREQFF
many,.,TRBJ1-1,TRBV6-2/TRBV6-3,TGTGCCAGCAGTTACCGAACGGCCAACACTGAAGCTTTCTTT,CASSYRTANTEAFF
many,.,TRBJ2-2,TRBV5-1,TGCGCCAGCAGCTTGACGGCGGGAAACACCGGGGAGCTGTTTTTT,CASSLTAGNTGELFF
many,TRBD1,TRBJ2-7,TRBV12-3/TRBV12-4,TGTGCCAGCAGTGAACCAGGGGGCGAGCAGTACTTC,CASSEPGGEQYF
many,.,TRBJ2-7,TRBV5-4,TGTGCCAGCAGCTCGGCCCCGGCCTCAGAAAGGCGTCCCCACGAGCAGTACTTC,CASSSAPASERRPHEQYF
many,.,TRBJ2-1,TRBV11-3,TGTGCCAGCAGCTTAGAAGTGGGAGGATACAATGAGCAGTTCTTC,CASSLEVGGYNEQFF
few,.,TRBJ1-6,TRBV30,TGTGCCTTGGACAGCCGGAACTCCTATAATTCACCCCTCCACTTT,CALDSRNSYNSPLHF
many,TRBD2,TRBJ2-7,TRBV28,TGTGCCAGCAGTTTGAAACAACTAGCGGGAGGGGGCCACGAGCAGTACTTC,CASSLKQLAGGGHEQYF
many,.,TRBJ2-3,TRBV5-1,TGCGCCAGCAGCTTGGCGGACCTTAGCGGCGATACGCAGTATTTT,CASSLADLSGDTQYF
.,TRBD1,TRBJ1-2,TRBV30,TGTGCCTGGAGTCTACCGGGACAGGGGGCGCGTGGCTACACCTTC,CAWSLPGQGARGYTF
few,.,TRBJ1-5,TRBV29-1,TGCAGCGTTGAGTGGGGGGGTGGTCAGCCCCAGCATTTT,CSVEWGGGQPQHF
many,.,TRBJ2-6,TRBV12-3/TRBV12-4,TGTGCCAGCGGCTACCGGGTGTCCTCTGGGGCCAACGTCCTGACTTTC,CASGYRVSSGANVLTF
.,.,TRBJ2-1,TRBV6-1,TGTGCCAGCAGTTACGGAGGCGGCAGGATGAACACCGGGGAGCAGTTCTTC,CASSYGGGRMNTGEQFF
.,.,TRBJ1-1,TRBV28,TGTGCCAGCAGTTTACCAACAGGGTACACTGAAGCTTTCTTT,CASSLPTGYTEAFF
many,.,TRBJ2-5,TRBV2,TGTGCCAGCAGTTCAAATGGTAACCTCATCGGCGGGACCCAGTACTTC,CASSSNGNLIGGTQYF
.,.,TRBJ2-3,TRBV25-1,TGTGCCAGCAGACCGTCGCCCACAGATACGCAGTATTTT,CASRPSPTDTQYF